This T cell receptor (beta chain) was profiled in a study of T cell responses to AZD1222 COVID-19 vaccine. Study-wide results and caveats: Spike-specific TCR breadth and depth grew following two AZD1222 doses. Only five or six AZD1222 recipients tested seropositive at baseline. White British people made up most donors, females outnumbered males, and clonal diversity was possibly underestimated. Dominant at 160-218 and 743-854, vaccine-associated CD4 TCRs also spanned spike.

The assay was immunoSEQ multiplex PCR, and TCRdb's table has in-frame clones only and misses some. Of roughly 150,000 clones listed, approximately 92% are singletons. Remarks on this clone: Its antigen is not identified.

Germline V gives CDR1 KGHSH, CDR2 LQKENI. V was pared by 3 bases and J by 5 bases, with 13 bases of the junction left unmatched. The CDR3 is 16 residues long. This chain connects TRBV18 to TRBJ2-7; the match to TRBD2 covers 7 bases. The source was peripheral blood, collected 28 days after the second AZD1222 dose. The TCR sequence derives from an adult who received the AZD1222 COVID-19 vaccine. The CDR3 sequence is CASSPGWRPGGDEQYF. The CDR3 bases are TGTGCCAGCTCACCGGGGTGGCGGCCTGGGGGGGACGAGCAGTACTTC.